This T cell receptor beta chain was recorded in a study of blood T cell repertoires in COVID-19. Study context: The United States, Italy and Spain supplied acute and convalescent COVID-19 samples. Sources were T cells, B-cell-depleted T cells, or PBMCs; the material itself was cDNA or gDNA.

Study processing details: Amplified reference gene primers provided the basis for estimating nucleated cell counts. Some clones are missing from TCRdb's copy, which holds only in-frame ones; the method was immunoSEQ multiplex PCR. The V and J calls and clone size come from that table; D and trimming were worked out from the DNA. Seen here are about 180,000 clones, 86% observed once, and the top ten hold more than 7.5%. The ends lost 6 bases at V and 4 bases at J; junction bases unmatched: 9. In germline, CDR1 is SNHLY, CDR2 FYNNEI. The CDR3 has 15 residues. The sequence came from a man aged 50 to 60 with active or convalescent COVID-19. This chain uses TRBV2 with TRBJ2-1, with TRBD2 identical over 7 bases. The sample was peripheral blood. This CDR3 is CASSERASGYNEQFF. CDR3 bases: TGTGCCAGCAGCGAAAGGGCTAGCGGATACAATGAGCAGTTCTTC.